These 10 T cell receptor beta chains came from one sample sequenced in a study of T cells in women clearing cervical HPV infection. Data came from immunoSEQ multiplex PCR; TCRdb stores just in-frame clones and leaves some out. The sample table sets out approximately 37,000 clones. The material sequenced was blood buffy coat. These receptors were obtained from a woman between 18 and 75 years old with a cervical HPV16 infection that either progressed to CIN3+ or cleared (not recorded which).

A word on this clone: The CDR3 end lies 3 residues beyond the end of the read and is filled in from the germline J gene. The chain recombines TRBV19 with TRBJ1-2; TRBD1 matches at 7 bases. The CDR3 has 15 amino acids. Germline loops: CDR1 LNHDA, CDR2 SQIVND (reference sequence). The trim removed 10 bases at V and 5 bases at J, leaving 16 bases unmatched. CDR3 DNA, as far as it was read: TGTGCCACCGGGGATTTCAAGGGGGCGTATTATGGC. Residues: CATGDFKGAYYG. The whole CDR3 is CATGDFKGAYYGYTF.

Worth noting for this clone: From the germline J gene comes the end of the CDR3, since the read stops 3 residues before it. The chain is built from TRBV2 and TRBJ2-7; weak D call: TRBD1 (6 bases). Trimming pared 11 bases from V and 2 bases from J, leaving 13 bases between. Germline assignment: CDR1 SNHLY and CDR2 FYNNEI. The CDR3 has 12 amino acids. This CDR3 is CAARGGTYEQYF. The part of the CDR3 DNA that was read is TGTGCCGCCCGAGGGGGAACCTACGAG.

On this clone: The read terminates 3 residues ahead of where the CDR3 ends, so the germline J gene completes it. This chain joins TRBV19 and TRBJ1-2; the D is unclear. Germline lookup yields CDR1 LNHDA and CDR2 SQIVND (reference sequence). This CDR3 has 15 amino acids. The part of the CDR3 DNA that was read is TGTGCCAGTTGTGAAGCGGGAGGCGGAACAGATACC. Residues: CASCEAGGGTDT. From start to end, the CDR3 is CASCEAGGGTDTYTF.

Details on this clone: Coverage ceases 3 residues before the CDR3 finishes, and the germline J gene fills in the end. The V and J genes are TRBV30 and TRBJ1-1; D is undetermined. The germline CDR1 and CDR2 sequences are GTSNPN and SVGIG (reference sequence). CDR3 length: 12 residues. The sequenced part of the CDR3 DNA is TGTGCCTGGAGTGACCCTAACCCCGAA. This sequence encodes CAWSDPNPE. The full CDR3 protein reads CAWSDPNPEAFF.

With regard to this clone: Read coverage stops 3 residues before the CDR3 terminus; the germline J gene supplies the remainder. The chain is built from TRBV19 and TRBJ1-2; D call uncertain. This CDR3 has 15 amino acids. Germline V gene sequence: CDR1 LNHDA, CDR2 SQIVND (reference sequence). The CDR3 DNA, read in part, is TGTGCCAGTAGTATTGGCGGGAGCTCCTACAATGAC. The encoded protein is CASSIGGSSYND. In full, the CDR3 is CASSIGGSSYNDYTF.

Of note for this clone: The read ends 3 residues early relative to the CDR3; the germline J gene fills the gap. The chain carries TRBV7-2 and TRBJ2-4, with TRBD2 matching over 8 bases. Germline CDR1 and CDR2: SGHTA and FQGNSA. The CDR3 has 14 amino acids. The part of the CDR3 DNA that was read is TGTGCCAGCGCCCCGGGGGGGGCGAACTATGGT. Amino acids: CASAPGGANYG. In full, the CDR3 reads CASAPGGANYGQYF.

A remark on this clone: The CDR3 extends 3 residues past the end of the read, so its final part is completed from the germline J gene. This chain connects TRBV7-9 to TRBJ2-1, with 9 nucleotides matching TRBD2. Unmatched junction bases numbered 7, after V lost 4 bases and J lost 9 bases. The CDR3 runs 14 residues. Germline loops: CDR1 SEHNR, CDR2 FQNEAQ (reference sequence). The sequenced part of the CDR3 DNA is TGTGCCAGCAGCTCGGGACTAGCTTTGGGTGAG. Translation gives CASSSGLALGE. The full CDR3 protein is CASSSGLALGEQFF.

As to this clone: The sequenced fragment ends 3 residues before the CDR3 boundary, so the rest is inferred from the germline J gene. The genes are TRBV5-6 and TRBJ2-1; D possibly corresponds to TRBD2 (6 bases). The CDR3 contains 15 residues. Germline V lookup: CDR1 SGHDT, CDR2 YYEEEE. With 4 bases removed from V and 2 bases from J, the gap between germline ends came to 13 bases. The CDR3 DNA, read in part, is TGTGCCAGCAGCCGCAACGCGGGAACCTACAATGAG. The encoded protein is CASSRNAGTYNE. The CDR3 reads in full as CASSRNAGTYNEQFF.

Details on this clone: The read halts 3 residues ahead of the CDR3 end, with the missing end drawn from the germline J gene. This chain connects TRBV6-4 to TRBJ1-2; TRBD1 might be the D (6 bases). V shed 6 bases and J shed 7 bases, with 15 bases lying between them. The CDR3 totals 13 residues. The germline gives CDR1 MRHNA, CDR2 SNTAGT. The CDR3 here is CASRSQGSGGYTF. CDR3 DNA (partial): TGTGCCAGCAGATCACAGGGAAGTGGTGGC.

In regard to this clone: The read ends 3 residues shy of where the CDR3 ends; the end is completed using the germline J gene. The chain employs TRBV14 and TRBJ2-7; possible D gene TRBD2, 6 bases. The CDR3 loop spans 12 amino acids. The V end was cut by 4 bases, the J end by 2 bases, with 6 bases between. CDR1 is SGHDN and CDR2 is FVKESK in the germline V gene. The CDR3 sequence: CASSRGAYEQYF. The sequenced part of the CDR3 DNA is TGTGCCAGCAGCCGGGGGGCCTACGAG. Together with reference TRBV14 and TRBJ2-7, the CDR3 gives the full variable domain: EAGVTQFPSHSVIEKGQTVTLRCDPISGHDNLYWYRRVMGKEIKFLLHFVKESKQDESGMPNNRFLAERTGGTYSTLKVQPAELEDSGVYFCASSRGAYEQYFGPGTRLTVT.